The TCR beta chain under discussion was sequenced for a study of shared clonotypes between healthy human individuals. Across the study: CD8 memory received one plate per donor, CD8 naive two, CD4 memory three and CD4 naive three.

On this clone itself: The antigen is undetermined.

Whole-study findings and limits: In this cohort, only blood was sampled, and tissue repertoires likely differ.

TCRdb keeps only in-frame clones here, not all; method: immunoSEQ multiplex PCR. Of 2 million to 2.5 million clones detected, almost 96% appear once; the ten largest clones hold less than 0.15%. The germline CDR1 and CDR2 sequences are LNHDA and SQIVND (reference sequence). This CDR3 contains 13 residues. V was cut by 4 bases and J by 5 bases, with 9 bases left in between. This clonotype was sampled from a young man in good health. The V gene is TRBV19, the J gene TRBJ1-5; D not resolved. Sequenced input: naive CD4+ T cells sorted from blood. Subset noted: CD45RA+ positively selected. CDR3: CASSTAGDQPQHF. The CDR3 DNA follows: TGTGCCAGTAGTACGGCAGGAGATCAGCCCCAGCATTTT. The full variable domain, completed using reference TRBV19 and TRBJ1-5, is DGGITQSPKYLFRKEGQNVTLSCEQNLNHDAMYWYRQDPGQGLRLIYYSQIVNDFQKGDIAEGYSVSREKKESFPLTVTSAQKNPTAFYLCASSTAGDQPQHFGDGTRLSIL.